The source of this T cell receptor beta chain is a study of cytomegalovirus exposure and HLA in healthy donors. Sequencing was performed with immunoSEQ multiplex PCR; in TCRdb, only in-frame clones are kept and a portion is missing. Here the sample spans a few hundred thousand clones, 70% to 90% being singletons. V shed 5 bases, J shed 0 bases, and the junction held 7 bases outside the gene matches. In germline, CDR1 is SGHTA, CDR2 FQGNSA. The CDR3 loop spans 16 amino acids. The rearrangement uses TRBV7-2 and TRBJ1-3; TRBD1 agrees at 7 bases. The receptor comes from a man in his thirties or forties in good health and CMV-seronegative. Sequencing was done on a sample of PBMCs. The CDR3 nucleotides read TGTGCCAGCAGCCGGCTGACAGGGAGCTCTGGAAACACCATATATTTT. Its protein is CASSRLTGSSGNTIYF.